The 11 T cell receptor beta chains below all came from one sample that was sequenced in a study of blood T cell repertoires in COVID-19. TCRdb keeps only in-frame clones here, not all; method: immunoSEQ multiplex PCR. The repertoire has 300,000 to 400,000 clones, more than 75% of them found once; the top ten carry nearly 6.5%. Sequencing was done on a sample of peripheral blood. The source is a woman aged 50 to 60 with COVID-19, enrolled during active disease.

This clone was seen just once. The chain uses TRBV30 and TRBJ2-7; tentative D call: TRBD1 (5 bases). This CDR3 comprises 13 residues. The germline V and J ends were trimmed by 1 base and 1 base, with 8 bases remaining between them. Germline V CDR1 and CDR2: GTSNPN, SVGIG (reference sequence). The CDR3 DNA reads TGTGCCTGGAGTGCCCAGGGTTCCTACGAGCAGTACTTC. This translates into CAWSAQGSYEQYF.

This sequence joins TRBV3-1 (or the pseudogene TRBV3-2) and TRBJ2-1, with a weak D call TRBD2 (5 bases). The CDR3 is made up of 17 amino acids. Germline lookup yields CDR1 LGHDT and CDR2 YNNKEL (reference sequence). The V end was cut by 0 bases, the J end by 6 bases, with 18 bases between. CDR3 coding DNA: TGTGCCAGCAGCCAAGAATTTAAAGGAGGCCGAACCAATGAGCAGTTCTTC. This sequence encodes CASSQEFKGGRTNEQFF.

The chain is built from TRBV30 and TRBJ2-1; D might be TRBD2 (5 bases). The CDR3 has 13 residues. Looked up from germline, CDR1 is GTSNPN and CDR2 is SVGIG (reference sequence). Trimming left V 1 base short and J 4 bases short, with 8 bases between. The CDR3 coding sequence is TGTGCCTGGAGTGCCGGGGTTTACAATGAGCAGTTCTTC. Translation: CAWSAGVYNEQFF.

CDR3 region: CAFLAGGTDTQYF. The CDR3 coding sequence is TGTGCCTTCCTAGCGGGAGGCACAGATACGCAGTATTTT. The chain has TRBV30 and TRBJ2-3, with TRBD2 identical over 10 bases. Germline values: CDR1 GTSNPN, CDR2 SVGIG (reference sequence). The CDR3 extends over 13 amino acids. Unmatched junction bases numbered 2, after V lost 7 bases and J lost 1 base.

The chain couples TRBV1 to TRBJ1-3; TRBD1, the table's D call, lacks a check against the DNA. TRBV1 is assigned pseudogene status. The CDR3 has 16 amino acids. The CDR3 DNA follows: TGCACCAGCAGCCAAGAAATCAGGTGCTCTGGAAACACCATATATTTT. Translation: CTSSQEIRCSGNTIYF.

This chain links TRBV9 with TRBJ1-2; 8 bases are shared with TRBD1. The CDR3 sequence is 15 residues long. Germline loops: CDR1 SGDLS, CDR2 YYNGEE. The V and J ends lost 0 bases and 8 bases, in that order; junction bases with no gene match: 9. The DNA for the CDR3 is TGTGCCAGCAGCGTAGGTGCAGGGGGCGCGCCGGGCTACACCTTC. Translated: CASSVGAGGAPGYTF.

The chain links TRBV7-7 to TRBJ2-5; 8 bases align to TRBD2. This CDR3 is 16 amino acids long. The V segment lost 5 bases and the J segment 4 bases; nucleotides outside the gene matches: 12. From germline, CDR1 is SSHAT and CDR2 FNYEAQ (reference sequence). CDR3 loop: CASSAPSGLGGETQYF. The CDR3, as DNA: TGTGCCAGCAGCGCGCCTAGCGGGCTAGGAGGAGAGACCCAGTACTTC.

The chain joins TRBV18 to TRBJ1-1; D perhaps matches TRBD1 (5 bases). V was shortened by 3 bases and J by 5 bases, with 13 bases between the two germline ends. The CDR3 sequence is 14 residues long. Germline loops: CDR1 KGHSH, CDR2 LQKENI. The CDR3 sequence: CASSPGQGMTEAFF. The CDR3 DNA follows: TGTGCCAGCTCACCGGGGCAGGGAATGACTGAAGCTTTCTTT. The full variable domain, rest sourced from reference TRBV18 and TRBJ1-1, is NAGVMQNPRHLVRRRGQEARLRCSPMKGHSHVYWYRQLPEEGLKFMVYLQKENIIDESGMPKERFSAEFPKEGPSILRIQQVVRGDSAAYFCASSPGQGMTEAFFGQGTRLTVV.

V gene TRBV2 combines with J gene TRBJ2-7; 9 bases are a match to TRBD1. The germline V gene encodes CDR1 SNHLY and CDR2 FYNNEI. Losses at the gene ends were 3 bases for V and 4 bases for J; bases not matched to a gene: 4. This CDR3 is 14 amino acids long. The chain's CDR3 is CASSDGTGPYEQYF. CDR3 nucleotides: TGTGCCAGCAGTGATGGGACAGGGCCGTACGAGCAGTACTTC. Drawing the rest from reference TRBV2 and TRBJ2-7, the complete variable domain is EPEVTQTPSHQVTQMGQEVILRCVPISNHLYFYWYRQILGQKVEFLVSFYNNEISEKSEIFDDQFSVERPDGSNFTLKIRSTKLEDSAMYFCASSDGTGPYEQYFGPGTRLTVT.

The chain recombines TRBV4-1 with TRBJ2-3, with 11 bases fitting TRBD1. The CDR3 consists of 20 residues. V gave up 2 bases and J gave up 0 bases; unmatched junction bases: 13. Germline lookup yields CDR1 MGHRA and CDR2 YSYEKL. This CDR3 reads CASSQNAGTGGPLSTDTQYF. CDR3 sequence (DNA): TGCGCCAGCAGCCAAAACGCCGGGACAGGGGGGCCTTTAAGCACAGATACGCAGTATTTT.

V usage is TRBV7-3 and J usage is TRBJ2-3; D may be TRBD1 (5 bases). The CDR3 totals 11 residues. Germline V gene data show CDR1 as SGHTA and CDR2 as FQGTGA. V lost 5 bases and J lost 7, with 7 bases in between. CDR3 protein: CASSTGNTQYF. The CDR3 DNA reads TGTGCCAGCAGCACAGGAAATACGCAGTATTTT.